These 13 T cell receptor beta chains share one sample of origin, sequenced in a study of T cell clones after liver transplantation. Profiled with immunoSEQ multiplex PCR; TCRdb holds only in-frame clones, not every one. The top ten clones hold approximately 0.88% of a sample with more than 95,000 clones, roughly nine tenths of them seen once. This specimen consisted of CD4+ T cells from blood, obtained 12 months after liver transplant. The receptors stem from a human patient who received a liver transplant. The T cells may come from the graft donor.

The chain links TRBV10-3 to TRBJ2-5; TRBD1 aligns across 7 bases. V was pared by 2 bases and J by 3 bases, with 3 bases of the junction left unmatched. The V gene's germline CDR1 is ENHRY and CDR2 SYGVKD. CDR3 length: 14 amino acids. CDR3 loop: CAISEDRVKETQYF. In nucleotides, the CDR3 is TGTGCCATCAGTGAGGACAGGGTTAAAGAGACCCAGTACTTC.

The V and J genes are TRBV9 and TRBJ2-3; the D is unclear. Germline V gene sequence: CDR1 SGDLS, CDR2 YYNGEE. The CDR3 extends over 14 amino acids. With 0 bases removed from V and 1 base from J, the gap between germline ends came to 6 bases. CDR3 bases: TGTGCCAGCAGCGTAGGACCTGGCACAGATACGCAGTATTTT. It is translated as CASSVGPGTDTQYF.

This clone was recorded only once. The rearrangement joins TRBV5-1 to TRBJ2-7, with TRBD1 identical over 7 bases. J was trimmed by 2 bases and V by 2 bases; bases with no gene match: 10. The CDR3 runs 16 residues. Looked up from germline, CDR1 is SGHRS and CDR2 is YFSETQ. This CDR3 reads CASSFPPGTAAYEQYF. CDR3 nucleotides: TGCGCCAGCAGCTTCCCCCCCGGGACAGCCGCCTACGAGCAGTACTTC.

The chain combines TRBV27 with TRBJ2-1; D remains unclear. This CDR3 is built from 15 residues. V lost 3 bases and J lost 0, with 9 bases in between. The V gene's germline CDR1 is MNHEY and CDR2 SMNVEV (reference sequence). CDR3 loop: CASSFRWSSYNEQFF. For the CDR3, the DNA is TGTGCCAGCAGTTTTCGGTGGAGCTCCTACAATGAGCAGTTCTTC.

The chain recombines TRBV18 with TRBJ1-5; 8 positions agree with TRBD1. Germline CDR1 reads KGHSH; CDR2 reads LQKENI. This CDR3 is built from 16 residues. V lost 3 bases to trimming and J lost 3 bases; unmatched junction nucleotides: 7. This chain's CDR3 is CASSPIRTGNNQPQHF. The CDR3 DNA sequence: TGTGCCAGCTCACCGATCCGGACAGGGAACAATCAGCCCCAGCATTTT.

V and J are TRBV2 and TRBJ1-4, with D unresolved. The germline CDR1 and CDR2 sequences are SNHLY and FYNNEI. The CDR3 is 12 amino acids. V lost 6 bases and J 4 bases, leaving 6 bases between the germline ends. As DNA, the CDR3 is TGTGCCAGCAGGCAGCTTAATGAAAAACTGTTTTTT. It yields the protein CASRQLNEKLFF.

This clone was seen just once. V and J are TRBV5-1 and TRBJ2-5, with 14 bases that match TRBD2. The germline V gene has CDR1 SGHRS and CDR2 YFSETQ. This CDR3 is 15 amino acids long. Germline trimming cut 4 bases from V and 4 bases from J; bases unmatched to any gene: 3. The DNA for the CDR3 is TGCGCCAGCAGCCCGGGACTAGCGGGGGTAGAGACCCAGTACTTC. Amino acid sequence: CASSPGLAGVETQYF.

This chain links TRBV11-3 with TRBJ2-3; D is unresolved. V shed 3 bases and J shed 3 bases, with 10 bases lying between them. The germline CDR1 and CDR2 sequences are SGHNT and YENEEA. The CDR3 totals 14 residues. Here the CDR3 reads CASSFRWSTDTQYF. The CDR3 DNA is TGTGCCAGCAGCTTCAGGTGGAGTACAGATACGCAGTATTTT.

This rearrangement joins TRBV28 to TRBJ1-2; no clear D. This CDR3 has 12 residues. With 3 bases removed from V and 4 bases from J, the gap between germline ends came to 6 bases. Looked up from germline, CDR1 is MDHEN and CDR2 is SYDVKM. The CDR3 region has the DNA TGTGCCAGCAGTTTGGCACTCTATGGCTACACCTTC. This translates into CASSLALYGYTF.

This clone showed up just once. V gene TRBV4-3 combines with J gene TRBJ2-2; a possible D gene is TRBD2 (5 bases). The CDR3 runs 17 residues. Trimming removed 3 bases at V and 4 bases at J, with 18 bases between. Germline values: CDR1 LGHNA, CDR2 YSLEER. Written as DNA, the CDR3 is TGCGCCAGCAGCCACGGCCGGTCACTAGGAGTCACCGGGGAGCTGTTTTTT. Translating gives CASSHGRSLGVTGELFF.

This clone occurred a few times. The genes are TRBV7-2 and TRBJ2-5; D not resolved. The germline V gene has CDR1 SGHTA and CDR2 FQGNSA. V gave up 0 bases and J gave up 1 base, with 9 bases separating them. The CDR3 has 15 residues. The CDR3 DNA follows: TGTGCCAGCAGCTTAGCAAGGGCAGTCCAAGAGACCCAGTACTTC. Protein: CASSLARAVQETQYF. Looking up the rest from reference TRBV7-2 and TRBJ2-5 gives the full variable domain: GAGVSQSPSNKVTEKGKDVELRCDPISGHTALYWYRQSLGQGLEFLIYFQGNSAPDKSGLPSDRFSAERTGGSVSTLTIQRTQQEDSAVYLCASSLARAVQETQYFGPGTRLLVL.

The DNA of the CDR3 is TGTGCCACCGAGGGAAGGGGAGAGACCCAGTACTTC. This codes for CATEGRGETQYF. V usage is TRBV25-1 and J usage is TRBJ2-5; either TRBD1 or TRBD2 may supply D (5 bases each). Germline V gene sequence: CDR1 MGHDK, CDR2 SYGVNS. The CDR3 spans 12 residues. Trimming stripped 10 bases from V and 4 bases from J, with 13 bases between.

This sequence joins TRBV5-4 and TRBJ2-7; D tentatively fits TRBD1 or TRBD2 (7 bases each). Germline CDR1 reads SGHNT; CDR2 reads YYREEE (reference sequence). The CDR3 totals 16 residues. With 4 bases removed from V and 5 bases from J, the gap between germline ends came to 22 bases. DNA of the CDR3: TGTGCCAGCAGCCTCCAGGGGGGGAGGCGAGGGGACGAGCAGTACTTC. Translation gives CASSLQGGRRGDEQYF.